This T cell receptor beta chain was sequenced for a study of technical replicates of blood from a handful of donors. CDR1 is MGHDK and CDR2 is SYGVNS in the germline V gene. Trimming removed 5 bases at V and 3 bases at J, with 13 bases between. This CDR3 spans 14 amino acids. Method: immunoSEQ multiplex PCR; TCRdb's copy keeps in-frame clones and lacks some. The sample shows 95,000 or so clones, roughly 95% of them seen only once. V and J are TRBV25-1 and TRBJ1-1; possible D gene TRBD1, 5 bases. The TCR originated in a human donor in good health. The specimen sequenced was T cells isolated from PBMCs. The CDR3, as DNA: TGTGCCAGCAGTATGGGGGGACCGGACACTGAAGCTTTCTTT. Translating gives CASSMGGPDTEAFF. Combining the CDR3 with reference TRBV25-1 and TRBJ1-1 gives the whole variable domain EADIYQTPRYLVIGTGKKITLECSQTMGHDKMYWYQQDPGMELHLIHYSYGVNSTEKGDLSSESTVSRIRTEHFPLTLESARPSHTSQYLCASSMGGPDTEAFFGQGTRLTVV.